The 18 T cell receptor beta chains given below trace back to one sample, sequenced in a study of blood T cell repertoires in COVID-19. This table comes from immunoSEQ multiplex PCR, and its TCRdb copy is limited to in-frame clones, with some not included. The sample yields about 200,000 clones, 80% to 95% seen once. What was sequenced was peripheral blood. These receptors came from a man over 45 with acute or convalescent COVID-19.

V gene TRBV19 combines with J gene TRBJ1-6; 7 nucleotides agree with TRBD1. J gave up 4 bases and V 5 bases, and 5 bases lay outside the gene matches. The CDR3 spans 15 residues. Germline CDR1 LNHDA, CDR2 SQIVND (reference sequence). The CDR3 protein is CASSADRDYNSPLHF. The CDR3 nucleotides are TGTGCCAGTAGTGCCGACAGGGATTATAATTCACCCCTCCACTTT. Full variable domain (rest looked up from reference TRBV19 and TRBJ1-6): DGGITQSPKYLFRKEGQNVTLSCEQNLNHDAMYWYRQDPGQGLRLIYYSQIVNDFQKGDIAEGYSVSREKKESFPLTVTSAQKNPTAFYLCASSADRDYNSPLHFGNGTRLTVT.

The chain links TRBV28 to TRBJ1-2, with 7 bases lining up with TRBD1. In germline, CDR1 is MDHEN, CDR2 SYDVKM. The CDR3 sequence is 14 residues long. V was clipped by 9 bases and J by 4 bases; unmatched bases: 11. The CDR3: CASIKGQIAYGYTF. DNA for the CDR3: TGTGCCAGTATTAAGGGACAGATAGCCTATGGCTACACCTTC.

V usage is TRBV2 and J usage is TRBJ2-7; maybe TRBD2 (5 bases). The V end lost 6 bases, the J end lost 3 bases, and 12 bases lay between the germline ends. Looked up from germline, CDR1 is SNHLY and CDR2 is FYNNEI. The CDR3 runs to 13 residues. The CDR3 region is CASRALGIYEQYF. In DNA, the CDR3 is TGTGCCAGCAGAGCACTAGGGATCTACGAGCAGTACTTC.

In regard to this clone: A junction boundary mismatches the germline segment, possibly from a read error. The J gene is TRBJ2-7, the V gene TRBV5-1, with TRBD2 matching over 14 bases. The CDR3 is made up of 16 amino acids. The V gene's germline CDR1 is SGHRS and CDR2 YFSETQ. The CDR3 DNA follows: TGCGCCAGCAGCTTGGTTGGCGGGACTAGCGGGAGAACGGGGAACTTC. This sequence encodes CASSLVGGTSGRTGNF.

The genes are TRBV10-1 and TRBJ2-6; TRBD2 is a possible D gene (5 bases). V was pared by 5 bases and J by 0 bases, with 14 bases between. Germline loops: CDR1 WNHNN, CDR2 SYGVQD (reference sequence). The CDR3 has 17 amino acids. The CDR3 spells CASSPLDGNSGANVLTF. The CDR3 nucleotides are TGCGCCAGCAGTCCCTTGGACGGGAACTCTGGGGCCAACGTCCTGACTTTC.

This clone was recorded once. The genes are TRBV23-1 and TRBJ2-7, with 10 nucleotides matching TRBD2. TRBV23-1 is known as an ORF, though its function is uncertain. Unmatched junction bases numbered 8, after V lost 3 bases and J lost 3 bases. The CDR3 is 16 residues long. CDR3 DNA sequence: TGCGCCAGCAGTCATCCCATAGGACTAGCGGTCTACGAGCAGTACTTC. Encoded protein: CASSHPIGLAVYEQYF.

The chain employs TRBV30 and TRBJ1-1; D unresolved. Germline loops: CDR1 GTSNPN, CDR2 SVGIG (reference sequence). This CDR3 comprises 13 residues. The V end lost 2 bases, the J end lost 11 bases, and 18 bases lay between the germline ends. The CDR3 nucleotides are TGTGCCTGGAGTTACGACGGCCCTAGGAAGGCTTTCTTT. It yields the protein CAWSYDGPRKAFF.

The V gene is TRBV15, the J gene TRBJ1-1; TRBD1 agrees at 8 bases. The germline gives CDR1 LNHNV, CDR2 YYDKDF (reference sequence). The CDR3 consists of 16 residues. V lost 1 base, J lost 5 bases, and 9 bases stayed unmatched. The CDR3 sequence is CATSRGQGAGSTEAFF. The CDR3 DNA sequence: TGTGCCACCAGCAGAGGGCAGGGGGCGGGGAGTACTGAAGCTTTCTTT.

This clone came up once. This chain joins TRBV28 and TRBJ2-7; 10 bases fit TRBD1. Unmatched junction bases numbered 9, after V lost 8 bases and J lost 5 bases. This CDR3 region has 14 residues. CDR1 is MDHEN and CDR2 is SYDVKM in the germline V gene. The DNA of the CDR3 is TGTGCCAGCTTGACCGGGACAGGGGTCCACGAGCAGTACTTC. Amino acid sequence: CASLTGTGVHEQYF.

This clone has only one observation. CDR3 DNA: TGTGCCAGCAGTCCGGCGGAGACTAGCGTGGAGACCCAGTACTTC. Its translation is CASSPAETSVETQYF. This chain connects TRBV6-5 to TRBJ2-5; TRBD2 aligns across 8 bases. Germline V gives CDR1 MNHEY, CDR2 SVGAGI. The CDR3 has 15 amino acids. After removal of 5 bases from V and 5 bases from J, the junction contained 10 bases not matched to a gene.

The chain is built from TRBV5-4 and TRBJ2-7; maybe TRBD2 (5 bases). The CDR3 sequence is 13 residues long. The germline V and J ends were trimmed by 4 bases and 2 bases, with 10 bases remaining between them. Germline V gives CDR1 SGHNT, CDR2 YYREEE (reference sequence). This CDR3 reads CASSPAGTYEQYF. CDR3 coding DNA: TGTGCCAGCAGCCCGGCCGGGACCTACGAGCAGTACTTC.

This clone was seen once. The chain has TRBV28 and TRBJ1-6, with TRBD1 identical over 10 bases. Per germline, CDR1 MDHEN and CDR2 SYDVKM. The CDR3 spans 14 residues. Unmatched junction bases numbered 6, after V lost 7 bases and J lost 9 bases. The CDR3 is CASTMGQGISPLHF. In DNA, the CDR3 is TGTGCCAGCACCATGGGACAGGGGATTTCACCCCTCCACTTT.

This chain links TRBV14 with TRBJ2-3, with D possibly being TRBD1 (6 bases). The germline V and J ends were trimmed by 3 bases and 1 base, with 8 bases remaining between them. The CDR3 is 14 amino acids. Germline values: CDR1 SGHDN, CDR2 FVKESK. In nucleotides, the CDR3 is TGTGCCAGCAGCCAGAGACAGGGCACAGATACGCAGTATTTT. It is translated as CASSQRQGTDTQYF.

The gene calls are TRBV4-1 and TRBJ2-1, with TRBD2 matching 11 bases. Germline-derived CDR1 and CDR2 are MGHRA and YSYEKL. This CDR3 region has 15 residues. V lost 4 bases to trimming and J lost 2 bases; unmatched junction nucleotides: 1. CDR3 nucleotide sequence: TGCGCCAGCAGCCTGACTAGCGGGACCTACAATGAGCAGTTCTTC. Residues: CASSLTSGTYNEQFF.

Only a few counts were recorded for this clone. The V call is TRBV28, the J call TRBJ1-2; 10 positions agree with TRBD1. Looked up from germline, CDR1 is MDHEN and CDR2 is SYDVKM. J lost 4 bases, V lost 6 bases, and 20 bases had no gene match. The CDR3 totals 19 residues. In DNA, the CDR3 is TGTGCCAGCAGGGTATCCGGCGCGGGACAGGGGACTAGGGGCTATGGCTACACCTTC. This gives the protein CASRVSGAGQGTRGYGYTF.

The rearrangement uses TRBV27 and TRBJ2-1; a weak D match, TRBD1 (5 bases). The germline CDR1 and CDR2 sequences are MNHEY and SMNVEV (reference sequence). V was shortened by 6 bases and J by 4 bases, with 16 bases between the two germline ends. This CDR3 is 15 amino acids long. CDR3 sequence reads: CASRKDTYSYNEQFF. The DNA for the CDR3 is TGTGCCAGCAGGAAGGACACATATTCGTACAATGAGCAGTTCTTC.

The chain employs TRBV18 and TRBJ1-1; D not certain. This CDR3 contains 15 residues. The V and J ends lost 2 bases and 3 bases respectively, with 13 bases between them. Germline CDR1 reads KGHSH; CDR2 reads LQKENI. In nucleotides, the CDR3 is TGTGCCAGCTCACCAAACGAGGGTGGGGACACTGAAGCTTTCTTT. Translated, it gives CASSPNEGGDTEAFF.

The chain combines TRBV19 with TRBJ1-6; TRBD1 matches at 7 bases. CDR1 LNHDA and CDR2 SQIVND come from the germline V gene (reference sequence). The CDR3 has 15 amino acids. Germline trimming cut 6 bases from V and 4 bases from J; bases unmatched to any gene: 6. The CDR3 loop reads CASRRGGQYNSPLHF. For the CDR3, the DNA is TGTGCCAGTAGGAGAGGGGGACAGTATAATTCACCCCTCCACTTT.